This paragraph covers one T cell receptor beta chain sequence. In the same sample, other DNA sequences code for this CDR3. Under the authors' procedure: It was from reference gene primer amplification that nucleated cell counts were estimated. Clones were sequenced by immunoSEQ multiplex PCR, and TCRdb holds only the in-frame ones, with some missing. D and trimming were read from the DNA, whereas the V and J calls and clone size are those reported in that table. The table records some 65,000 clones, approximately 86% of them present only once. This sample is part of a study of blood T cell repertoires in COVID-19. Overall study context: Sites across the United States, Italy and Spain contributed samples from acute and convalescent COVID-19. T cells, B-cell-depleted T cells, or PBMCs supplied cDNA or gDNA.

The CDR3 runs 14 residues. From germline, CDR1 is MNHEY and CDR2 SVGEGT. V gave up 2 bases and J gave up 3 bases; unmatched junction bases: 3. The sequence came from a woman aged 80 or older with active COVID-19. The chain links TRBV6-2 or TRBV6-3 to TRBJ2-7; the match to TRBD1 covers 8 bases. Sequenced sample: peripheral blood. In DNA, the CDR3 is TGTGCCAGCAGTTACCCGGACAGGGACTACGAGCAGTACTTC. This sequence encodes CASSYPDRDYEQYF.